This TCR beta chain was recovered during a study of CDR3 diversity in severe acne. TCRdb re-called the PCR reads with MiXCR, one entry per CDR3 protein. The table has roughly 79,000 distinct CDR3 sequences, around 54% seen once; the top ten hold 11%. This clonotype was recorded a few times. Germline CDR1 MDHEN, CDR2 SYDVKM. This CDR3 spans 13 amino acids. V dropped 8 bases and J dropped 7; count of bases not matched to a gene: 5. The clonotype was recovered from a male donor with severe acne vulgaris. Sequencing input: blood. This chain links TRBV28 with TRBJ1-6; 7 positions match TRBD1. The CDR3 DNA reads TGTGCCAGCTGGGACAGATTAAATTCACCCCTCCACTTT. Translating gives CASWDRLNSPLHF.